This T cell receptor beta chain is from a study of OX40 agonist ivuxolimab in advanced cancers. Per germline, CDR1 LNHDA and CDR2 SQIVND (reference sequence). The CDR3 sequence is 16 residues long. V was trimmed by 1 base and J by 0 bases, leaving 13 bases between them. TCRdb's table, derived via immunoSEQ multiplex PCR, lists solely in-frame clones and lacks some. This sample yields under 75,000 clones, of which 70% to 90% are seen a single time; 0.6% to 0.8% belongs to the top ten. This clone has just one count. Systemic immunosuppression or a history of autoimmune disease excluded patients. The gene calls are TRBV19 and TRBJ2-7; TRBD2 is a possible D gene (5 bases). The material was CD4+ or CD8+ T cells sorted from blood, obtained in a trial of the OX40 agonist ivuxolimab. The sequence derives from an adult with an advanced solid tumor such as melanoma, head and neck, liver or kidney cancer. The CDR3 loop reads CASSIGAGEGSYEQYF. The CDR3 DNA reads as TGTGCCAGTAGTATAGGGGCAGGAGAGGGCTCCTACGAGCAGTACTTC.